What follows describes a single T cell receptor (beta chain). Per the original methods: The assay estimated nucleated cells by amplifying reference gene primers. TCRdb's table, derived via immunoSEQ multiplex PCR, lists solely in-frame clones and lacks some. The V and J calls and clone size come from that table; D and trimming were worked out from the DNA. The sample contains under 250,000 clones, more than 85% of which appear only once. This entry belongs to a study of blood T cell repertoires in COVID-19. Study background: Sites in the United States, Italy and Spain provided acute and convalescent COVID-19 samples. The cDNA or gDNA used as material had been derived from T cells, B-cell-depleted T cells, or PBMCs.

One Seattle source followed patients from active infection through their disease course. Germline CDR1 ENHRY, CDR2 SYGVKD. This CDR3 is 13 amino acids long. The V and J ends lost 8 bases and 0 bases, in that order; junction bases with no gene match: 3. This receptor was taken from a man between 60 and 70 years old with COVID-19, enrolled during active disease. The V and J genes are TRBV10-3 and TRBJ1-2; 7 nucleotides match TRBD1. Input material: peripheral blood. CDR3 sequence (DNA): TGTGCCATCGGACAGGACTCTAACTATGGCTACACCTTC. Protein product: CAIGQDSNYGYTF.